This T cell receptor beta chain was sequenced in a study of Ad26.COV2.S vaccination and SARS-CoV-2 variants. Sequencing was performed with immunoSEQ multiplex PCR; in TCRdb, only in-frame clones are kept and a portion is missing. Among around 300,000 clones, roughly 90% were seen once, and the ten largest hold around 5.5%. Treatment indicated: 15 to 20 received Ad26.COV2.S at low or high dose, single or two shots; about 5 received placebo; per-sample allocation not given. At day 63 after the first vaccine or placebo injection, samples were drawn. This specimen consisted of peripheral blood, obtained in a trial of Ad26.COV2.S vaccine versus placebo. The sequence was obtained from a person between 18 and 65 years old who received the Ad26.COV2.S COVID-19 vaccine or a placebo.

CDR3 DNA sequence: TGTGCCACCAGGGGGTGGGGAAACGATGAGCAGTTCTTC. It specifies CATRGWGNDEQFF. The chain links TRBV15 to TRBJ2-1; D is undetermined. The germline V gene has CDR1 LNHNV and CDR2 YYDKDF (reference sequence). The CDR3 length is 13 residues. V was clipped by 6 bases and J by 8 bases, with 14 bases between them.